These 27 T cell receptor beta chains share one sample of origin, sequenced in a study of cytomegalovirus exposure and HLA in healthy donors. The PCR used 60 Vbeta and 13 Jbeta primers. Using immunoSEQ multiplex PCR, the repertoire was profiled, and TCRdb retains in-frame clones only, with some absent. The sample yields tens of thousands of clones, roughly 63% seen once. The sequenced material came from PBMCs. These receptors all stem from a woman aged 40 to 55 in good health and CMV-seropositive.

J is TRBJ1-5 and V is TRBV4-2, with D unclear. The CDR3 length is 14 residues. V lost 3 bases, J lost 5 bases, and 11 bases lay in between. The germline V gene has CDR1 LGHNA and CDR2 YNFKEQ. This CDR3 reads CASSQDPDYQPQHF. The CDR3 DNA reads TGTGCCAGCAGCCAGGACCCGGACTATCAGCCCCAGCATTTT.

This chain joins TRBV4-1 and TRBJ2-7, with TRBD1 identical over 11 bases. With V trimmed by 2 bases and J by 3 bases, 6 bases remained unmatched. The CDR3 totals 16 residues. Germline assignment: CDR1 MGHRA and CDR2 YSYEKL. CDR3 in DNA: TGCGCCAGCAGCCAAACAACCGGGACAGGGGGCTACGAGCAGTACTTC. Protein product: CASSQTTGTGGYEQYF.

This clone has a single count. The chain carries TRBV6-4 and TRBJ2-7; TRBD2 matches at 8 bases. V was pared by 0 bases and J by 1 base, with 8 bases of the junction left unmatched. Germline CDR1 is MRHNA and CDR2 is SNTAGT. The CDR3 contains 17 residues. CDR3 loop: CASSDSKLAEPSYEQYF. The CDR3 coding sequence is TGTGCCAGCAGTGACTCGAAACTAGCGGAGCCATCCTACGAGCAGTACTTC.

The rearrangement joins TRBV5-4 to TRBJ2-3; the match to TRBD2 covers 9 bases. V lost 0 bases, J lost 0 bases, and 5 bases stayed unmatched. The CDR3 contains 17 residues. Germline CDR1 and CDR2: SGHNT and YYREEE (reference sequence). This CDR3 is CASSLGLAGTSTDTQYF. The CDR3 DNA reads TGTGCCAGCAGCTTGGGGCTAGCGGGGACTAGCACAGATACGCAGTATTTT. The full variable domain, rest sourced from reference TRBV5-4 and TRBJ2-3, is ETGVTQSPTHLIKTRGQQVTLRCSSQSGHNTVSWYQQALGQGPQFIFQYYREEENGRGNFPPRFSGLQFPNYSSELNVNALELDDSALYLCASSLGLAGTSTDTQYFGPGTRLTVL.

The chain employs TRBV10-3 and TRBJ2-3; perhaps TRBD2 as D (5 bases). The CDR3 runs to 16 residues. CDR1 is ENHRY and CDR2 is SYGVKD in the germline V gene. V was pared by 6 bases and J by 1 base, with 17 bases between. The CDR3 spells CAISLTRQAGTDTQYF. The CDR3 coding sequence is TGTGCCATCAGCCTAACTAGGCAGGCTGGCACAGATACGCAGTATTTT.

The chain combines TRBV11-2 with TRBJ2-7; 8 bases align to TRBD1. Germline V lookup: CDR1 SGHAT, CDR2 FQNNGV. With 4 bases clipped from V and 6 bases from J, the junction kept 2 bases outside the gene matches. CDR3 length: 12 amino acids. CDR3 coding DNA: TGTGCCAGCAGCTGGACAGGGCGCGAGCAGTACTTC. The encoded protein is CASSWTGREQYF.

This chain joins TRBV28 and TRBJ2-7; no clear D gene. This CDR3 contains 14 residues. Germline CDR1 MDHEN, CDR2 SYDVKM. V lost 7 bases to trimming and J lost 3 bases, with 16 bases between them. Here the CDR3 DNA reads TGTGCCAGCAATCGAGCGCCGACCCACTACGAGCAGTACTTC. Translating it yields CASNRAPTHYEQYF.

The CDR3, as DNA: TGTGCCAGCAGGCGCGGGGGGCGGGATACGCAGTATTTT. Translation: CASRRGGRDTQYF. The chain employs TRBV2 and TRBJ2-3; the match to TRBD2 covers 8 bases. The CDR3 contains 13 residues. V lost 6 bases to trimming and J lost 6 bases; unmatched junction nucleotides: 5. Germline assignment: CDR1 SNHLY and CDR2 FYNNEI.

The V and J genes are TRBV28 and TRBJ2-4; TRBD2 aligns across 7 bases. From germline, CDR1 is MDHEN and CDR2 SYDVKM. V was pared by 2 bases and J by 6 bases, with 10 bases of the junction left unmatched. CDR3 size: 16 residues. CDR3 in DNA: TGTGCCAGCAGTTTAAGAAGTCGGGGGGTTGGAAACATTCAGTACTTC. Translated, it gives CASSLRSRGVGNIQYF.

This chain uses TRBV28 with TRBJ1-2; D is undetermined. V gave up 7 bases and J gave up 8 bases, with 17 bases separating them. Germline CDR1 reads MDHEN; CDR2 reads SYDVKM. This CDR3 contains 13 residues. CDR3 amino acids: CASITTGLSGYTF. CDR3 coding DNA: TGTGCCAGCATTACAACTGGACTTTCAGGCTACACCTTC.

The chain recombines TRBV20-1 with TRBJ2-7; D unclear. The CDR3 has 10 residues. V shed 5 bases and J shed 1 base, with 3 bases lying between them. The germline gives CDR1 DFQATT, CDR2 SNEGSKA (reference sequence). CDR3 nucleotide sequence: TGCAGTGCTCAGTCCTACGAGCAGTACTTC. Its translation is CSAQSYEQYF.

The rearrangement uses TRBV11-1 and TRBJ2-1; 10 positions match TRBD2. Unmatched junction bases numbered 5, after V lost 5 bases and J lost 1 base. Per the germline V gene, CDR1 is SGHAT and CDR2 is FQDESV (reference sequence). This CDR3 comprises 16 residues. The CDR3 spells CASSPGTSASYNEQFF. The CDR3 DNA is TGTGCCAGCAGCCCCGGGACTAGCGCTTCCTACAATGAGCAGTTCTTC. The variable domain in full, completed from reference TRBV11-1 and TRBJ2-1, reads EAEVAQSPRYKITEKSQAVAFWCDPISGHATLYWYRQILGQGPELLVQFQDESVVDDSQLPKDRFSAERLKGVDSTLKIQPAELGDSAMYLCASSPGTSASYNEQFFGPGTRLTVL.

The CDR3 is CACSGGDTDTQYF. For the CDR3, the DNA is TGTGCCTGTAGCGGGGGAGACACAGATACGCAGTATTTT. This chain uses TRBV30 with TRBJ2-3; TRBD2 agrees at 9 bases. Germline V gene sequence: CDR1 GTSNPN, CDR2 SVGIG (reference sequence). The CDR3 extends over 13 amino acids. With V trimmed by 6 bases and J by 2 bases, 3 bases remained unmatched.

The chain combines TRBV7-8 with TRBJ2-7; 7 bases match TRBD2. This CDR3 has 14 amino acids. Per germline, CDR1 SGHVS and CDR2 FQNEAQ. V dropped 5 bases and J dropped 0; count of bases not matched to a gene: 4. The CDR3 DNA sequence: TGTGCCAGCAGCCGAACTAGCGCCTCCTACGAGCAGTACTTC. Translated: CASSRTSASYEQYF.

V gene TRBV2 combines with J gene TRBJ1-3; no clear D gene. The CDR3 runs to 12 residues. The germline V gene encodes CDR1 SNHLY and CDR2 FYNNEI. Deletions cut 7 bases from V and 4 bases from J, with 8 bases between. CDR3: CASNGWGNTIYF. DNA for the CDR3: TGTGCCAGCAACGGGTGGGGAAACACCATATATTTT.

This clone occurred a few times. The chain is built from TRBV14 and TRBJ2-7; D not resolved. Between the trimmed V and J ends, which lost 0 bases and 6 bases, there was a span of 12 bases. The CDR3 is 14 amino acids. Germline CDR1 and CDR2: SGHDN and FVKESK. This CDR3 is CASSQDPFRGEQYF. The CDR3, as DNA: TGTGCCAGCAGCCAAGATCCATTTCGCGGCGAGCAGTACTTC.

J is TRBJ2-5 and V is TRBV15; 7 positions agree with TRBD2. Losses at the gene ends were 0 bases for V and 2 bases for J; bases not matched to a gene: 3. CDR3 length equals 15 residues. Germline V lookup: CDR1 LNHNV, CDR2 YYDKDF (reference sequence). This CDR3 is CATSRDPGGQETQYF. Here the CDR3 DNA reads TGTGCCACCAGCAGAGACCCCGGGGGGCAAGAGACCCAGTACTTC.

In DNA form, the CDR3 reads TGTGCCAGCTCACCACGCACAGGGGAATTCACAGATACGCAGTATTTT. This translates into CASSPRTGEFTDTQYF. This chain uses TRBV18 with TRBJ2-3; 7 bases are a match to TRBD1. The germline V gene has CDR1 KGHSH and CDR2 LQKENI. The CDR3 loop spans 16 amino acids. The trim removed 1 base at V and 2 bases at J, leaving 6 bases unmatched.

The chain employs TRBV11-2 and TRBJ2-5; 9 bases map to TRBD1. The CDR3 loop spans 14 amino acids. V shed 5 bases and J 4 bases; nucleotides not matched to a gene: 5. Germline values: CDR1 SGHAT, CDR2 FQNNGV. CDR3 amino acids: CASSPQGARETQYF. DNA of the CDR3: TGTGCCAGCAGCCCACAGGGGGCTCGAGAGACCCAGTACTTC.

This sequence joins TRBV7-6 and TRBJ2-5; maybe TRBD1 (5 bases). The V gene lost 5 bases and the J gene lost 2 bases, with 9 bases spanning the gap. CDR1 is SGHVS and CDR2 is FNYEAQ in the germline V gene. The CDR3 runs to 13 residues. This chain's CDR3 is CASSPRQQETQYF. CDR3 in DNA: TGTGCCAGCAGCCCGCGACAGCAAGAGACCCAGTACTTC.

This clone was recorded only once. The rearrangement uses TRBV7-9 and TRBJ1-1; the D gene is possibly TRBD1 (5 bases). With 5 bases removed from V and 8 bases from J, the gap between germline ends came to 12 bases. Germline loops: CDR1 SEHNR, CDR2 FQNEAQ (reference sequence). The CDR3 is made up of 12 amino acids. CDR3 sequence: CASSHDSLEAFF. The CDR3 DNA reads as TGTGCCAGCAGCCACGACAGTCTAGAAGCTTTCTTT.

The rearrangement links TRBV20-1 to TRBJ2-1, with D uncertain. Trimming stripped 6 bases from V and 9 bases from J, with 12 bases between. CDR1 and CDR2 (germline): DFQATT, SNEGSKA (reference sequence). The CDR3 extends over 11 amino acids. As DNA, the CDR3 is TGCAGTGCGTTACGCTTCAGTGAGCAGTTCTTC. It codes for CSALRFSEQFF.

A few counts support this clone. The chain employs TRBV10-3 and TRBJ2-3, with 10 nucleotides matching TRBD2. This CDR3 has 17 amino acids. CDR1 is ENHRY and CDR2 is SYGVKD in the germline V gene. With 3 bases clipped from V and 5 bases from J, the junction kept 11 bases outside the gene matches. In nucleotides, the CDR3 is TGTGCCATCAGTGAAGGGAGCGGGAGGGCCTCTGGAGATACGCAGTATTTT. The encoded protein is CAISEGSGRASGDTQYF.

The chain employs TRBV2 and TRBJ1-1; D is undetermined. Trimming left V 6 bases short and J 1 base short, with 9 bases between. Germline lookup yields CDR1 SNHLY and CDR2 FYNNEI. This CDR3 contains 13 residues. The CDR3 DNA reads as TGTGCCAGCAGGAGCCCGTGGAACACTGAAGCTTTCTTT. Translation: CASRSPWNTEAFF.

V and J are TRBV5-1 and TRBJ2-5; D is perhaps TRBD1 (6 bases). CDR3 size: 15 residues. Germline V gene sequence: CDR1 SGHRS, CDR2 YFSETQ. Trimming left V 4 bases short and J 5 bases short, with 18 bases between. The CDR3 sequence is CASSLGPDRGETQYF. In DNA, the CDR3 is TGCGCCAGCAGCCTAGGACCGGACAGAGGCGAGACCCAGTACTTC.

The chain links TRBV11-2 to TRBJ1-1; tentative D call: TRBD1 (6 bases). V was shortened by 5 bases and J by 4 bases, with 11 bases between the two germline ends. CDR1 and CDR2 (germline): SGHAT, FQNNGV. This CDR3 contains 13 residues. As DNA, the CDR3 is TGTGCCAGCAGCACTCAGGGGAGCACTGAAGCTTTCTTT. Translation gives CASSTQGSTEAFF. The full variable domain, its missing parts supplied by reference TRBV11-2 and TRBJ1-1, is EAGVAQSPRYKIIEKRQSVAFWCNPISGHATLYWYQQILGQGPKLLIQFQNNGVVDDSQLPKDRFSAERLKGVDSTLKIQPAKLEDSAVYLCASSTQGSTEAFFGQGTRLTVV.

V usage is TRBV5-4 and J usage is TRBJ2-7, with no clear D. The length of the CDR3 is 11 residues. Germline loops: CDR1 SGHNT, CDR2 YYREEE (reference sequence). V lost 0 bases, J lost 7 bases, and 5 bases lay in between. The CDR3 DNA sequence: TGTGCCAGCAGCTTGGGAGATGAGCAGTACTTC. This sequence encodes CASSLGDEQYF.